This TCR beta chain was sequenced in a study of blood T cell repertoires in COVID-19. Turning to the study itself: The origin of the acute and convalescent COVID-19 samples was the United States, Italy and Spain.

In the original workflow: Amplification with reference gene primers provided the estimates of nucleated cell counts. TCRdb's copy holds only in-frame clones and misses some; the assay was immunoSEQ multiplex PCR. Clone size and V and J calls were adopted from that table, with D and trimming inferred from the DNA. Of tens of thousands of clones in the sample, roughly nine tenths were seen once. Germline CDR1 and CDR2: LGHDT and YNNKEL (reference sequence). V gave up 0 bases and J gave up 4 bases; unmatched junction bases: 3. The CDR3 sequence is 15 residues long. The chain links TRBV3-1 (or the pseudogene TRBV3-2) to TRBJ1-5; 7 bases are a match to TRBD1. The sample taken for sequencing was peripheral blood. The TCR originated in a man aged 50 to 60 with active COVID-19. The CDR3 reads CASSQEQQGNQPQHF. The CDR3 region has the DNA TGTGCCAGCAGCCAAGAACAACAGGGGAATCAGCCCCAGCATTTT.